Following are 14 T cell receptor beta chains from one sample sequenced in a study of sequential checkpoint blockade in melanoma. The sample's treatment: randomized to nivolumab then ipilimumab (arm A) or the reverse (arm B). Sequencing was performed with immunoSEQ multiplex PCR; in TCRdb, only in-frame clones are kept and a portion is missing. The table lists 20,000 to 25,000 clones, around 26% of them singletons. This material consisted of tumor tissue (inferred from file names), taken from a patient given nivolumab and ipilimumab in sequence. The receptors were sampled from a human donor with melanoma.

This clone is judged medium-sized. The V gene is TRBV19, the J gene TRBJ1-1, with 7 positions matching TRBD1. The CDR3 has 14 amino acids. V shed 6 bases, J shed 0 bases, and the junction held 4 bases outside the gene matches. CDR1 LNHDA and CDR2 SQIVND come from the germline V gene (reference sequence). CDR3 nucleotides: TGTGCCAGTAGCTTACAGGGGATGAACACTGAAGCTTTCTTT. Translating it yields CASSLQGMNTEAFF.

The rearrangement joins TRBV6-8 to TRBJ2-2, with 7 bases that match TRBD2. Trimming at V came to 2 bases and at J to 3 bases, leaving 3 bases not matched to a gene. CDR3 size: 15 residues. The germline V gene encodes CDR1 MNHGY and CDR2 SAAAGT. The CDR3 region has the DNA TGTGCCAGCAGTTACCGGGGAGGGGACACCGGGGAGCTGTTTTTT. Protein product: CASSYRGGDTGELFF.

This clone was counted a few times. The V gene is TRBV5-1, the J gene TRBJ2-2; 12 positions agree with TRBD2. The CDR3 has 16 amino acids. Germline lookup yields CDR1 SGHRS and CDR2 YFSETQ. Germline trimming cut 4 bases from V and 6 bases from J; bases unmatched to any gene: 7. CDR3 DNA sequence: TGCGCCAGCAGCCTTCTGACTAGCGGGGGTGCCGGGGAGCTGTTTTTT. Translating gives CASSLLTSGGAGELFF.

In this sample, this clone turned up a few times. The rearrangement joins TRBV18 to TRBJ2-7; 9 bases fit TRBD1. In germline, CDR1 is KGHSH, CDR2 LQKENI. The CDR3 has 14 amino acids. The V and J ends lost 4 bases and 3 bases, in that order; junction bases with no gene match: 4. The CDR3 spells CASSLGQGGYEQYF. The CDR3 DNA sequence: TGTGCCAGCTCACTGGGACAGGGAGGCTACGAGCAGTACTTC.

Only a few counts were recorded for this clone. The chain links TRBV28 to TRBJ2-5; D may be TRBD1 (9 bases). The V and J ends lost 7 bases and 8 bases respectively, with 26 bases between them. Germline V gives CDR1 MDHEN, CDR2 SYDVKM. This CDR3 region has 16 residues. In DNA form, the CDR3 reads TGTGCCAGCACCAACCGGGGGGGACAGGGAAGGGATACCCAGTACTTC. Translation gives CASTNRGGQGRDTQYF.

The chain is built from TRBV28 and TRBJ1-5; TRBD1 matches 10 bases. Germline assignment: CDR1 MDHEN and CDR2 SYDVKM. V dropped 7 bases and J dropped 5; count of bases not matched to a gene: 8. The CDR3 covers 15 residues. The CDR3: CASKGAGTGDQPQHF. Here the CDR3 DNA reads TGTGCCAGCAAAGGGGCCGGGACAGGGGATCAGCCCCAGCATTTT.

In this sample, this clone turned up a few times. The chain joins TRBV28 to TRBJ2-7; D might be TRBD2 (6 bases). The CDR3 totals 14 residues. CDR1 and CDR2 (germline): MDHEN, SYDVKM. Trimming removed 4 bases at V and 3 bases at J, with 13 bases between. This CDR3 reads CASSSRRGYYEQYF. The CDR3 bases are TGTGCCAGCAGTTCCCGGAGGGGTTACTACGAGCAGTACTTC.

This clone was counted between two and nine times. The chain recombines TRBV12-2 with TRBJ2-3; the table's D gene call, TRBD2, was not cross checked with the DNA. TRBV12-2 is a recognized pseudogene. CDR3 length: 14 amino acids. The CDR3 reads CASRRGASTDTQYF. Written as DNA, the CDR3 is TGTGCCAGTCGGCGGGGGGCATCCACAGATACGCAGTATTTT.

This clone has only a few counts. The chain employs TRBV11-3 and TRBJ1-1; D unclear. V was cut by 1 base and J by 0 bases, with 12 bases left in between. The CDR3 loop spans 16 amino acids. Germline CDR1 reads SGHNT; CDR2 reads YENEEA. Written as DNA, the CDR3 is TGTGCCAGCAGCTTAGGAATGGCACTCATGAACACTGAAGCTTTCTTT. Its protein is CASSLGMALMNTEAFF.

V and J are TRBV4-1 and TRBJ2-7; D is undetermined. CDR3 length equals 15 residues. V lost 4 bases to trimming and J lost 5 bases, with 18 bases between them. Germline V lookup: CDR1 MGHRA, CDR2 YSYEKL. CDR3 sequence: CASSPYDPVPHEQYF. CDR3 nucleotides: TGCGCCAGCAGCCCTTATGATCCCGTCCCCCACGAGCAGTACTTC.

This clone was detected only a few times. V is TRBV2 and J is TRBJ1-4, with 7 positions matching TRBD1. CDR1 and CDR2 (germline): SNHLY, FYNNEI. This CDR3 has 14 amino acids. With 6 bases clipped from V and 5 bases from J, the junction kept 6 bases outside the gene matches. CDR3 sequence: CASSYDRENEKLFF. The CDR3, as DNA: TGTGCCAGCAGCTACGACAGGGAGAATGAAAAACTGTTTTTT. Drawing the rest from reference TRBV2 and TRBJ1-4, the complete variable domain is EPEVTQTPSHQVTQMGQEVILRCVPISNHLYFYWYRQILGQKVEFLVSFYNNEISEKSEIFDDQFSVERPDGSNFTLKIRSTKLEDSAMYFCASSYDRENEKLFFGSGTQLSVL.

The chain joins TRBV6-8 to TRBJ1-5; the D is unclear. CDR3 length equals 13 residues. Trimming took off 4 bases at V and 6 bases at J, with 10 bases between the two ends. Germline assignment: CDR1 MNHGY and CDR2 SAAAGT. The CDR3 region has the DNA TGTGCCAGCAGTTTCGGGTTGGGTCAGCCCCAGCATTTT. Protein: CASSFGLGQPQHF.

This clone was seen more than once but under ten times. The rearrangement joins TRBV7-6 to TRBJ2-6; perhaps TRBD1 as D (5 bases). V dropped 3 bases and J dropped 8 bases, with 11 bases sitting between them. CDR3 size: 14 residues. The V gene's germline CDR1 is SGHVS and CDR2 FNYEAQ. The CDR3 region is CASSLKGVTNVLTF. Here the CDR3 DNA reads TGTGCCAGCAGCTTGAAAGGGGTTACCAACGTCCTGACTTTC.

This clone is medium-sized in the sample. V usage is TRBV6-8 and J usage is TRBJ2-6, with D unresolved. Trimming took 5 bases from V and 0 from J, leaving 14 bases between them. This CDR3 comprises 17 residues. Germline CDR1 reads MNHGY; CDR2 reads SAAAGT. The CDR3 reads CASSPTRIHSGANVLTF. CDR3 nucleotides: TGTGCCAGCAGTCCTACTCGTATACACTCTGGGGCCAACGTCCTGACTTTC.